This TCR beta chain was captured by sequencing in a study of T cell clones after liver transplantation. Study details: Patients counted as tolerant after at least one year off all immunosuppression, enzymes not exceeding twice normal.

CDR1 is MDHEN, CDR2 SYDVKM, per germline. The CDR3 spans 16 residues. The J segment lost 7 bases and the V segment lost 2 bases, leaving 6 bases of the junction unmatched. Profiling relied on immunoSEQ multiplex PCR, and the TCRdb table lists in-frame clones only, not all of them. Seen here are over 50,000 clones, roughly 80% observed once, and the top ten hold around 7.8%. The sequences come from CD4+ T cells from blood, collected before liver transplant. The chain combines TRBV28 with TRBJ2-2; 11 bases are shared with TRBD2. The TCR originated in a human donor who received a liver transplant. This CDR3 reads CASSLAASGRIGELFF. The DNA of the CDR3 is TGTGCCAGCAGTTTAGCGGCTAGCGGGAGGATCGGGGAGCTGTTTTTT.